This T cell receptor (beta chain) was sequenced in a study of blood T cell repertoires in COVID-19. The wider study: Specimens from acute and convalescent COVID-19 originated in the United States, Italy and Spain. Sources were T cells, B-cell-depleted T cells, or PBMCs; the material itself was cDNA or gDNA.

Original data processing: Reference gene primer amplification yielded estimated nucleated cell counts. Method: immunoSEQ multiplex PCR; TCRdb's copy keeps in-frame clones and lacks some. Clone size and V and J calls were adopted from that table, with D and trimming inferred from the DNA. The data contain 110,000 to 150,000 clones, around 80% of them singletons. The germline V gene encodes CDR1 LNHDA and CDR2 SQIVND (reference sequence). The CDR3 runs to 11 residues. Trimming cost V 4 bases and J 5 bases, with 4 bases left between them. This chain joins TRBV19 and TRBJ2-3; no clear D gene. Input material: peripheral blood. The clonotype originates from a man in his 60s with acute or convalescent COVID-19. Here the CDR3 reads CASSTRDTQYF. The CDR3 DNA reads as TGTGCCAGTAGTACCAGAGATACGCAGTATTTT.